The 32 T cell receptor beta chains presented below share a single source sample, sequenced in a study of blood T cell repertoires in COVID-19 (dated by TCRdb to about 2020). The library was generated by the immunoSEQ multiplex PCR assay. TCRdb mirrors the immuneACCESS table, restricted to in-frame sequences. Some clones are absent from its copies; in checked studies, under half trace to an unresolved V gene, and the reason for the others is unknown. This sample holds fewer than 300,000 clones; 86% were observed only once. Of the sample, approximately 9.4% is held by the ten largest clones. The material sequenced was peripheral blood. These receptors were taken from a man aged 35 to 55 who had recovered from COVID-19.

This clone was seen more than once but under ten times. The J gene is TRBJ1-4, the V gene TRBV5-1; 7 bases fit TRBD1. CDR1 and CDR2 (germline): SGHRS, YFSETQ. CDR3 length: 15 residues. V dropped 4 bases and J dropped 3; count of bases not matched to a gene: 6. CDR3 coding DNA: TGCGCCAGCAGCGATACAGGGGACCCTAATGAAAAACTGTTTTTT. Translation gives CASSDTGDPNEKLFF.

The chain is built from TRBV7-8 and TRBJ2-7; D may be TRBD2 (6 bases). The CDR3 length is 13 residues. CDR1 and CDR2 (germline): SGHVS, FQNEAQ. The V end was cut by 2 bases, the J end by 5 bases, with 10 bases between. This CDR3 is CASSLSRGDEQYF. The CDR3 coding sequence is TGTGCCAGCAGCTTATCGCGGGGCGACGAGCAGTACTTC.

The chain combines TRBV12-5 with TRBJ2-1; 9 bases map to TRBD1. CDR3 length: 15 amino acids. The V segment lost 6 bases and the J segment 2 bases; nucleotides outside the gene matches: 5. CDR1 and CDR2 from the germline V gene are LGHNT and FRNRAP. The CDR3 sequence: CASGRDRGTYNEQFF. CDR3 DNA sequence: TGTGCTAGTGGCCGCGACAGGGGGACCTACAATGAGCAGTTCTTC.

The sample holds a few counts of this clone. The V call is TRBV6-2 or TRBV6-3, the J call TRBJ2-1, with 15 bases lining up with TRBD2. The CDR3 has 18 amino acids. After removal of 5 bases from V and 3 bases from J, the junction contained 8 bases not matched to a gene. Germline V CDR1 and CDR2: MNHEY, SVGEGT. CDR3 DNA sequence: TGTGCCAGCAGTACGCGGACTAGCGGGGGGGGTATCTACAATGAGCAGTTCTTC. Amino acids: CASSTRTSGGGIYNEQFF.

This chain links TRBV28 with TRBJ1-5; D is undetermined. Per germline, CDR1 MDHEN and CDR2 SYDVKM. V was trimmed by 8 bases and J by 1 base, leaving 15 bases between them. This CDR3 is 15 amino acids long. CDR3 in amino acids: CASSSTARSNQPQHF. CDR3 nucleotide sequence: TGTGCCAGCTCTAGTACGGCGCGAAGCAATCAGCCCCAGCATTTT.

The chain combines TRBV5-6 with TRBJ2-7; D gene unclear. Germline lookup yields CDR1 SGHDT and CDR2 YYEEEE. V lost 4 bases and J lost 5, with 10 bases in between. The CDR3 spans 12 residues. This CDR3 reads CASSLLVNEQYF. CDR3 in DNA: TGTGCCAGCAGCCTCCTAGTAAACGAGCAGTACTTC.

The sample holds one count of this clone. V usage is TRBV6-5 and J usage is TRBJ2-2; a possible D gene is TRBD2 (6 bases). Deletions cut 4 bases from V and 1 base from J, with 10 bases between. The length of the CDR3 is 15 residues. Germline values: CDR1 MNHEY, CDR2 SVGAGI. The CDR3 protein is CASSFASVNTGELFF. The CDR3 region has the DNA TGTGCCAGCAGTTTTGCTAGCGTGAACACCGGGGAGCTGTTTTTT.

The chain couples TRBV2 to TRBJ2-1; 7 bases match TRBD2. Looked up from germline, CDR1 is SNHLY and CDR2 is FYNNEI. The CDR3 is 16 amino acids. J was trimmed by 6 bases and V by 5 bases; bases with no gene match: 13. Here the CDR3 DNA reads TGTGCCAGCAGTCCACTACTAGCGATTCTGGTCAATGAGCAGTTCTTC. Protein: CASSPLLAILVNEQFF.

V usage is TRBV2 and J usage is TRBJ1-1; 8 bases are a match to TRBD1. V trimming: 6 bases; J trimming: 3 bases; junction bases outside the gene matches: 3. This CDR3 has 13 residues. Germline loops: CDR1 SNHLY, CDR2 FYNNEI. In DNA form, the CDR3 reads TGTGCCAGCAGGGACAGGGAATACACTGAAGCTTTCTTT. Amino acids: CASRDREYTEAFF. Drawing the rest from reference TRBV2 and TRBJ1-1, the complete variable domain is EPEVTQTPSHQVTQMGQEVILRCVPISNHLYFYWYRQILGQKVEFLVSFYNNEISEKSEIFDDQFSVERPDGSNFTLKIRSTKLEDSAMYFCASRDREYTEAFFGQGTRLTVV.

In its sample, this clone was seen once. J is TRBJ1-2 and V is TRBV18, with unresolved D. Germline loops: CDR1 KGHSH, CDR2 LQKENI. This CDR3 comprises 16 residues. V was pared by 0 bases and J by 4 bases, with 15 bases between. CDR3 loop: CASSPPTRRPIYGYTF. Written as DNA, the CDR3 is TGTGCCAGCTCACCACCTACACGGAGACCCATCTATGGCTACACCTTC.

The V gene is TRBV20-1, the J gene TRBJ1-5; 7 positions match TRBD1. Germline V gene data show CDR1 as DFQATT and CDR2 as SNEGSKA (reference sequence). The V and J ends lost 3 bases and 9 bases, in that order; junction bases with no gene match: 26. This CDR3 has 19 residues. In DNA form, the CDR3 reads TGCAGTGCTAGTGGTAATAAAGGGCAGGGGGAACGTGACTTCCTGCCCCAGCATTTT. Its translation: CSASGNKGQGERDFLPQHF.

This clone was observed once. J is TRBJ2-3 and V is TRBV3-1 (or the pseudogene TRBV3-2); 10 nucleotides line up with TRBD2. Germline CDR1 and CDR2: LGHDT and YNNKEL (reference sequence). This CDR3 is 15 amino acids long. The V gene end was trimmed by 4 bases and the J gene end by 0 bases; junction bases not matched to a gene: 1. CDR3 DNA: TGTGCCAGCAGCCGTAGCGGGGGGAGCACAGATACGCAGTATTTT. It encodes CASSRSGGSTDTQYF.

The V call is TRBV2, the J call TRBJ2-5; D is unresolved. Trimming cost V 6 bases and J 3 bases, with 8 bases left between them. The CDR3 sequence is 12 residues long. Germline CDR1 and CDR2: SNHLY and FYNNEI. This CDR3 is CASRTFEETQYF. The CDR3 DNA follows: TGTGCCAGCAGGACATTCGAAGAGACCCAGTACTTC.

This chain connects TRBV6-6 to TRBJ2-1; 9 bases match TRBD2. The junction had 8 bases not matched to a gene; V was cut back by 7 bases and J by 16 bases. The germline CDR1 and CDR2 sequences are MNHNY and SVGAGI (reference sequence). CDR3 length equals 11 residues. CDR3 nucleotide sequence: TGTGCCAGCATCCTACTAGCGGGTGGATTCTTC. It codes for CASILLAGGFF.

The chain carries TRBV19 and TRBJ2-1; perhaps TRBD2 as D (5 bases). This CDR3 has 15 amino acids. Germline CDR1 and CDR2: LNHDA and SQIVND (reference sequence). V lost 8 bases and J lost 6, with 20 bases in between. The CDR3 spells CASSKLVLVGNEQFF. The CDR3 bases are TGTGCCAGTTCTAAACTAGTTTTGGTAGGCAATGAGCAGTTCTTC.

For the CDR3, the DNA is TGTGCCAGCAGTTCGACCGGGAGTGGCACAGATACGCAGTATTTT. Translated, it gives CASSSTGSGTDTQYF. V and J are TRBV27 and TRBJ2-3, with a possible D match to TRBD2 (6 bases). Deletions cut 4 bases from V and 1 base from J, with 12 bases between. Germline V gives CDR1 MNHEY, CDR2 SMNVEV (reference sequence). This CDR3 spans 15 amino acids.

This chain links TRBV30 with TRBJ2-7; TRBD2 aligns across 10 bases. This CDR3 comprises 14 residues. The ends lost 3 bases at V and 6 bases at J; junction bases unmatched: 8. CDR1 and CDR2 (germline): GTSNPN, SVGIG (reference sequence). The CDR3, as DNA: TGTGCCTGGAGGTTAGCGGGAGGCAATCCCGAGCAGTACTTC. This sequence encodes CAWRLAGGNPEQYF.

This chain joins TRBV5-1 and TRBJ2-3, with D perhaps matching TRBD2 (6 bases). This CDR3 is 16 amino acids long. Trimming removed 2 bases from V and 3 bases from J, with 16 bases in between. CDR1 and CDR2 from the germline V gene are SGHRS and YFSETQ. CDR3 sequence: CASSFTGSPGTDTQYF. The CDR3 DNA reads as TGCGCCAGCAGCTTTACCGGGAGTCCGGGAACAGATACGCAGTATTTT.

The chain combines TRBV7-9 with TRBJ1-2, with 7 bases identical to TRBD1. This CDR3 region has 17 residues. V shed 2 bases, J shed 8 bases, and the junction held 17 bases outside the gene matches. CDR1 SEHNR and CDR2 FQNEAQ come from the germline V gene (reference sequence). The CDR3 coding sequence is TGTGCCAGCAGCTTACTTCCAGGGGGAGAGGCCTATGAGGGCTACACCTTC. It yields the protein CASSLLPGGEAYEGYTF. Based on the CDR3 plus reference TRBV7-9 and TRBJ1-2, the full variable domain is DTGVSQNPRHKITKRGQNVTFRCDPISEHNRLYWYRQTLGQGPEFLTYFQNEAQLEKSRLLSDRFSAERPKGSFSTLEIQRTEQGDSAMYLCASSLLPGGEAYEGYTFGSGTRLTVV.

The V call is TRBV5-1, the J call TRBJ2-4; tentatively, D is TRBD2 (6 bases). The CDR3 extends over 14 amino acids. Trimming pared 3 bases from V and 1 base from J, leaving 8 bases between. Germline loops: CDR1 SGHRS, CDR2 YFSETQ. CDR3 DNA sequence: TGCGCCAGCAGCTACACTAGCGCCAAAAACATTCAGTACTTC. It translates to CASSYTSAKNIQYF.

The V call is TRBV9, the J call TRBJ1-6; a possible D gene is TRBD1 (5 bases). CDR3 size: 14 residues. V was trimmed by 3 bases and J by 6 bases, leaving 10 bases between them. Germline lookup yields CDR1 SGDLS and CDR2 YYNGEE. The CDR3 spells CASSAWGGNSPLHF. In DNA form, the CDR3 reads TGTGCCAGCAGCGCCTGGGGGGGTAATTCACCCCTCCACTTT. The whole variable domain, remainder taken from reference TRBV9 and TRBJ1-6, is DSGVTQTPKHLITATGQRVTLRCSPRSGDLSVYWYQQSLDQGLQFLIQYYNGEERAKGNILERFSAQQFPDLHSELNLSSLELGDSALYFCASSAWGGNSPLHFGNGTRLTVT.

The chain carries TRBV5-1 and TRBJ1-2; TRBD1 might be the D (5 bases). The CDR3 is 13 residues long. V shed 3 bases and J shed 2 bases, with 8 bases lying between them. The germline gives CDR1 SGHRS, CDR2 YFSETQ. CDR3 loop: CASSSGGNYGYTF. Written as DNA, the CDR3 is TGCGCCAGCAGCTCCGGGGGGAACTATGGCTACACCTTC.

The chain carries TRBV13 and TRBJ2-3, with D unclear. Germline CDR1 reads PRHDT; CDR2 reads FYEKMQ (reference sequence). Trimming pared 5 bases from V and 8 bases from J, leaving 11 bases between. There are 12 residues in the CDR3. CDR3 DNA: TGTGCCAGCAGCAACCCGCTAGGTACGCAGTATTTT. It codes for CASSNPLGTQYF.

V gene TRBV7-9 combines with J gene TRBJ1-4; possible D gene TRBD1, 6 bases. Deletions cut 4 bases from V and 6 bases from J, with 15 bases between. CDR3 length: 15 residues. Per germline, CDR1 SEHNR and CDR2 FQNEAQ (reference sequence). The CDR3 is CASSSPKQGHEKLFF. As DNA, the CDR3 is TGTGCCAGCAGCTCCCCCAAACAGGGTCATGAAAAACTGTTTTTT.

J is TRBJ1-1 and V is TRBV30, with 9 bases fitting TRBD1. This CDR3 spans 12 amino acids. Germline V gene sequence: CDR1 GTSNPN, CDR2 SVGIG (reference sequence). V shed 7 bases, J shed 5 bases, and the junction held 5 bases outside the gene matches. The CDR3 region has the DNA TGTGCCTTGGACAGGGGAAAAACTGAAGCTTTCTTT. Translation gives CALDRGKTEAFF.

The genes are TRBV2 and TRBJ2-7; 11 bases are shared with TRBD2. V was clipped by 5 bases and J by 4 bases; unmatched bases: 7. This CDR3 contains 15 residues. Germline V gives CDR1 SNHLY, CDR2 FYNNEI. CDR3 sequence reads: CASSFLAGGSYEQYF. DNA of the CDR3: TGTGCCAGCAGTTTCTTAGCGGGAGGGTCGTACGAGCAGTACTTC.

V usage is TRBV7-8 and J usage is TRBJ2-7; D possibly corresponds to TRBD2 (5 bases). The germline V gene encodes CDR1 SGHVS and CDR2 FQNEAQ. The CDR3 extends over 16 amino acids. V lost 1 base and J lost 3, with 16 bases in between. The CDR3 region is CASSLESSSFHYEQYF. DNA of the CDR3: TGTGCCAGCAGCTTAGAATCGTCTAGCTTTCACTACGAGCAGTACTTC.

The rearrangement uses TRBV6-6 and TRBJ1-1, with a tentative D call TRBD1 (5 bases). This CDR3 has 16 residues. From germline, CDR1 is MNHNY and CDR2 SVGAGI (reference sequence). The germline V and J ends were trimmed by 6 bases and 6 bases, with 23 bases remaining between them. The CDR3 loop reads CASSPRGGQGSAEAFF. The CDR3 DNA reads as TGTGCCAGCAGCCCCAGAGGTGGTCAGGGCTCGGCTGAAGCTTTCTTT.

The chain joins TRBV19 to TRBJ1-1, with 9 bases fitting TRBD1. J lost 5 bases, V lost 5 bases, and 9 bases had no gene match. Per germline, CDR1 LNHDA and CDR2 SQIVND (reference sequence). The length of the CDR3 is 15 residues. Written as DNA, the CDR3 is TGTGCCAGTAGTTGGGGACAGGGTCTTAATACTGAAGCTTTCTTT. Its translation is CASSWGQGLNTEAFF.

The V call is TRBV3-1 (or the pseudogene TRBV3-2), the J call TRBJ2-3; D is unresolved. In germline, CDR1 is LGHDT, CDR2 YNNKEL (reference sequence). Trimming removed 6 bases at V and 4 bases at J, with 11 bases between. The CDR3 sequence is 13 residues long. CDR3 loop: CASRFAMADTQYF. CDR3 DNA: TGTGCCAGCAGATTCGCGATGGCAGATACGCAGTATTTT.

This clone was found once. The chain uses TRBV10-2 and TRBJ2-2, with 9 bases identical to TRBD2. This CDR3 contains 16 residues. Germline CDR1 reads WSHSY; CDR2 reads SAAADI. Trimming removed 6 bases from V and 7 bases from J; junction bases left unmatched: 12. The CDR3 DNA is TGCGCCAGCAGCCCTTTGAGCGGGGGGCTAGGCGGGGAGCTGTTTTTT. Its translation is CASSPLSGGLGGELFF.

This clone has just one count. The rearrangement links TRBV7-3 to TRBJ2-1; TRBD2 might be the D (6 bases). This CDR3 comprises 14 residues. CDR1 and CDR2 from the germline V gene are SGHTA and FQGTGA. V was cut by 5 bases and J by 2 bases, with 10 bases left in between. The CDR3 DNA follows: TGTGCCAGCAGCACCGGGACTCCCTACAATGAGCAGTTCTTC. Encoded protein: CASSTGTPYNEQFF.